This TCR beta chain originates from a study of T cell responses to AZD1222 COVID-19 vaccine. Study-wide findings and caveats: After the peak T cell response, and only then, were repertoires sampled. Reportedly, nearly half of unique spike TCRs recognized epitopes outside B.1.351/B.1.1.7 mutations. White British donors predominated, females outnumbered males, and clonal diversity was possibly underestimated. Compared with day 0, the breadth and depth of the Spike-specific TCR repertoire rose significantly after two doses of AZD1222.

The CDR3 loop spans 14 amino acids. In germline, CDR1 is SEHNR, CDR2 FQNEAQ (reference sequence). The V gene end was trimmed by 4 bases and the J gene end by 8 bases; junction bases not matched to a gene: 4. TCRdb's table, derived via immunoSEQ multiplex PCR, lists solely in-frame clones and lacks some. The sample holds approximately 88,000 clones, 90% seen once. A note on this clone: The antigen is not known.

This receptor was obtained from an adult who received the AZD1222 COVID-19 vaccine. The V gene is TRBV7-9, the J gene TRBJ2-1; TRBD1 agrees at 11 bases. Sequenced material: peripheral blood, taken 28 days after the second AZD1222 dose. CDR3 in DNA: TGTGCCAGCAGCTACCGGACAGGGGGCGATGAGCAGTTCTTC. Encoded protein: CASSYRTGGDEQFF.